These 25 T cell receptor beta chains share one sample of origin, sequenced in a study of cytotoxic CD8 clonotypes in ibrutinib-treated CLL (dated by TCRdb to the early 2020s). Libraries came from the immunoSEQ multiplex PCR assay. Entries here come from immuneACCESS through TCRdb and include only in-frame sequences with V and J called. Some clones fail to appear in such tables; in the studies checked, an unresolved V gene covers under half of the shortfall, and the cause of the remainder is unknown. The sample table records 25,000 to 30,000 clones; 69% of these occur just once. The ten largest clones add up to roughly 50% of the sample. The time point tag for this specimen amounts to: roughly 2 years on ibrutinib. Source: PBMCs, taken after 24 months of ibrutinib treatment. Every receptor here comes from a human donor with chronic lymphocytic leukemia.

This clone was detected only a few times. This chain connects TRBV9 to TRBJ1-6; 9 bases are a match to TRBD1. The CDR3 is 15 residues long. V was pared by 4 bases and J by 7 bases, with 6 bases of the junction left unmatched. Germline values: CDR1 SGDLS, CDR2 YYNGEE. CDR3 coding DNA: TGTGCCAGCAGCACCCGGGACAGGGAAAATTCACCCCTCCACTTT. Its protein is CASSTRDRENSPLHF. The whole variable domain, remainder taken from reference TRBV9 and TRBJ1-6, is DSGVTQTPKHLITATGQRVTLRCSPRSGDLSVYWYQQSLDQGLQFLIQYYNGEERAKGNILERFSAQQFPDLHSELNLSSLELGDSALYFCASSTRDRENSPLHFGNGTRLTVT.

V is TRBV7-3 and J is TRBJ2-7; D uncertain. Trimming stripped 0 bases from V and 0 bases from J, with 3 bases between. The CDR3 loop spans 13 amino acids. Germline V gene lookup returns CDR1 SGHTA and CDR2 FQGTGA. CDR3 nucleotide sequence: TGTGCCAGCAGCTTAACTGACTCCTACGAGCAGTACTTC. Translated: CASSLTDSYEQYF.

This clone was picked up a small number of times. This chain uses TRBV6-1 with TRBJ2-7; D is unclear. With 8 bases removed from V and 0 bases from J, the gap between germline ends came to 14 bases. This CDR3 comprises 14 residues. Per germline, CDR1 MNHNS and CDR2 SASEGT. As DNA, the CDR3 is TGTGCCAGCTCAGAGCACCCGAGCTCCTACGAGCAGTACTTC. This encodes CASSEHPSSYEQYF.

Only a few counts were recorded for this clone. This chain uses TRBV7-2 with TRBJ1-5; the match to TRBD1 covers 7 bases. The germline gives CDR1 SGHTA, CDR2 FQGNSA. The V and J ends lost 5 bases and 4 bases, in that order; junction bases with no gene match: 2. This CDR3 has 13 residues. This CDR3 is CASSPQGNQPQHF. The CDR3 DNA reads as TGTGCCAGCAGCCCACAGGGGAATCAGCCCCAGCATTTT.

The chain couples TRBV4-1 to TRBJ1-2; D is unclear. The CDR3 is made up of 14 amino acids. CDR1 is MGHRA, CDR2 YSYEKL, per germline. V lost 7 bases and J lost 5, with 17 bases in between. This CDR3 reads CASKSHSFPYGYTF. CDR3 in DNA: TGCGCCAGCAAATCTCACAGTTTCCCTTATGGCTACACCTTC.

The chain is built from TRBV30 and TRBJ2-3, with TRBD2 matching over 8 bases. The CDR3 contains 12 residues. Germline V gene sequence: CDR1 GTSNPN, CDR2 SVGIG (reference sequence). CDR3 in DNA: TGTGCGGGGGCCGGGGGGGTAGATACGCAGTATTTT. This codes for CAGAGGVDTQYF.

A word on this clone: The junction departs from germline at one end; a sequencing error may be responsible. V and J are TRBV11-2 and TRBJ2-2; 10 bases align to TRBD2. The CDR3 runs 16 residues. Germline CDR1 reads SGHAT; CDR2 reads FQNNGV. The CDR3 sequence: CASSRTSGVNAGELFF. The CDR3 DNA is TGTGCCAGCAGCCGTACTAGCGGGGTGAACGCCGGGGAGCTGTTTTTT.

This sequence joins TRBV11-2 and TRBJ2-1; perhaps TRBD2 as D (8 bases). V lost 4 bases and J 9 bases, leaving 19 bases between the germline ends. The CDR3 spans 15 residues. CDR1 is SGHAT and CDR2 is FQNNGV in the germline V gene. The CDR3 coding sequence is TGTGCCAGCAGCTCGCCGGGACTAGGGGGCCGTGAGCAGTTCTTC. This gives the protein CASSSPGLGGREQFF.

The chain is built from TRBV19 and TRBJ1-1, with TRBD1 identical over 7 bases. The germline V gene has CDR1 LNHDA and CDR2 SQIVND (reference sequence). The CDR3 is made up of 15 amino acids. V lost 6 bases and J lost 1; bases outside the gene matches: 8. The CDR3: CASRTGTLENTEAFF. CDR3 coding DNA: TGTGCCAGTAGGACAGGGACACTTGAGAACACTGAAGCTTTCTTT.

The chain uses TRBV5-1 and TRBJ1-2; 10 nucleotides align to TRBD1. Germline V gene sequence: CDR1 SGHRS, CDR2 YFSETQ. The CDR3 consists of 15 residues. Germline trimming cut 7 bases from V and 6 bases from J; bases unmatched to any gene: 12. CDR3: CASRSFLGQGNGYTF. The CDR3 DNA is TGCGCCAGCCGTTCCTTCTTGGGACAGGGGAATGGCTACACCTTC.

The rearrangement links TRBV7-8 to TRBJ2-1; TRBD1 is a possible D gene (5 bases). Germline CDR1 reads SGHVS; CDR2 reads FQNEAQ. The ends were cut back, 0 bases at V and 1 base at J, with 13 bases in the middle. CDR3 length equals 17 residues. In nucleotides, the CDR3 is TGTGCCAGCAGCTTAGCGATAGCCGGACAATCCTACAATGAGCAGTTCTTC. It encodes CASSLAIAGQSYNEQFF.

This clone was counted only a few times. V is TRBV19 and J is TRBJ1-5, with D tentatively TRBD1 (5 bases). The length of the CDR3 is 14 residues. Germline CDR1 and CDR2: LNHDA and SQIVND (reference sequence). The CDR3 sequence: CDNPPGVSNQPQHF. CDR3 bases: TGTGACAACCCGCCGGGGGTTAGCAATCAGCCCCAGCATTTT.

This clone was seen a handful of times. This chain connects TRBV6-4 to TRBJ2-7; TRBD2 aligns across 15 bases. Germline CDR1 is MRHNA and CDR2 is SNTAGT. The length of the CDR3 is 20 residues. V lost 8 bases and J lost 0; bases outside the gene matches: 17. The CDR3 coding sequence is TGTGCCAGCGGGGACCCTCCGAGGACTAGCGGGGGGGATAGCTCCTACGAGCAGTACTTC. Protein sequence: CASGDPPRTSGGDSSYEQYF.

This clone occurred a few times. V and J are TRBV7-8 and TRBJ2-7; D tentatively reads TRBD1 or TRBD2 (5 bases each). Trimming shortened V by 3 bases and J by 0 bases, and 12 bases separated the two germline ends. The CDR3 loop spans 15 amino acids. Germline V CDR1 and CDR2: SGHVS, FQNEAQ. The CDR3 reads CASSFRRTSSYEQYF. CDR3 coding DNA: TGTGCCAGCAGCTTCAGGAGGACAAGCTCCTACGAGCAGTACTTC.

The chain uses TRBV30 and TRBJ1-4, with 10 nucleotides matching TRBD1. The trim removed 3 bases at V and 6 bases at J, leaving 7 bases unmatched. Germline V gives CDR1 GTSNPN, CDR2 SVGIG (reference sequence). The CDR3 totals 15 residues. Here the CDR3 reads CAWRPGQGRDEKLFF. The CDR3 DNA sequence: TGTGCCTGGAGGCCGGGACAGGGGAGGGATGAAAAACTGTTTTTT. The full variable domain, with the rest looked up from reference TRBV30 and TRBJ1-4, is SQTIHQWPATLVQPVGSPLSLECTVEGTSNPNLYWYRQAAGRGLQLLFYSVGIGQISSEVPQNLSASRPQDRQFILSSKKLLLSDSGFYLCAWRPGQGRDEKLFFGSGTQLSVL.

This clone is medium-sized in the sample. The chain is built from TRBV28 and TRBJ1-2, with 7 nucleotides matching TRBD1. The CDR3 totals 18 residues. Trimming cost V 3 bases and J 0 bases; bases outside gene matches: 13. From germline, CDR1 is MDHEN and CDR2 SYDVKM. The CDR3 here is CASSFTQGNYHANYGYTF. The CDR3 nucleotides read TGTGCCAGCAGTTTCACACAGGGGAATTATCACGCTAACTATGGCTACACCTTC.

This clone showed up just once. The genes are TRBV1 and TRBJ2-1; the table calls TRBD2, which could not be checked here. TRBV1 is listed as a pseudogene. The CDR3 covers 18 residues. CDR3: CTSSQDNPSEFNYNEQFF. CDR3 sequence (DNA): TGCACCAGCAGCCAAGATAATCCTAGCGAGTTTAACTACAATGAGCAGTTCTTC.

In regard to this clone: The junction shows a germline mismatch at one end, possibly a read error. The chain's CDR3 is CASGDRGVGVLNF. The CDR3 nucleotides are TGCGCCAGTGGGGACAGGGGAGTCGGGGTCCTAAACTTC. The chain couples TRBV4-3 to TRBJ2-7; 10 nucleotides align to TRBD1. CDR3 length: 13 amino acids. In germline, CDR1 is LGHNA, CDR2 YSLEER.

This chain uses TRBV9 with TRBJ2-4, with 10 bases matching TRBD1. Germline loops: CDR1 SGDLS, CDR2 YYNGEE. This CDR3 comprises 16 residues. V was clipped by 3 bases and J by 7 bases; unmatched bases: 10. The CDR3 spells CASSGSGQGLLNIQYF. DNA for the CDR3: TGTGCCAGCAGCGGGTCGGGACAGGGGTTATTGAACATTCAGTACTTC.

CDR3 sequence: CASSAGTGVGQDTQYF. The CDR3, as DNA: TGTGCCAGCAGCGCCGGGACAGGGGTTGGCCAGGATACGCAGTATTTT. The chain employs TRBV9 and TRBJ2-3; TRBD1 matches at 10 bases. J gave up 6 bases and V 3 bases, and 10 bases lay outside the gene matches. Germline lookup yields CDR1 SGDLS and CDR2 YYNGEE. This CDR3 spans 16 amino acids.

The V and J genes are TRBV28 and TRBJ1-2; D unresolved. V was pared by 5 bases and J by 0 bases, with 10 bases between. Germline CDR1 and CDR2: MDHEN and SYDVKM. The CDR3 consists of 14 residues. In DNA, the CDR3 is TGTGCCAGCAGTCCCGATCTGACTAACTATGGCTACACCTTC. Translation gives CASSPDLTNYGYTF.

This chain links TRBV28 with TRBJ2-5; 13 positions agree with TRBD2. The V gene end was trimmed by 3 bases and the J gene end by 2 bases; junction bases not matched to a gene: 0. The CDR3 is made up of 15 amino acids. Germline loops: CDR1 MDHEN, CDR2 SYDVKM. This chain's CDR3 is CASSLTSGGQETQYF. The CDR3 bases are TGTGCCAGCAGTTTGACTAGCGGGGGGCAAGAGACCCAGTACTTC.

This chain links TRBV5-6 with TRBJ2-5; D assignment may be TRBD1 or TRBD2 (5 bases each). Trimming took 0 bases from V and 1 from J, leaving 10 bases between them. Germline CDR1 and CDR2: SGHDT and YYEEEE. This CDR3 comprises 15 residues. The CDR3 sequence: CASSLGAGTQETQYF. For the CDR3, the DNA is TGTGCCAGCAGCTTGGGGGCCGGGACCCAAGAGACCCAGTACTTC.

This clone has ten or more counts. This chain connects TRBV30 to TRBJ1-2, with D maybe TRBD1 (5 bases). Trimming stripped 3 bases from V and 8 bases from J, with 13 bases between. Germline-derived CDR1 and CDR2 are GTSNPN and SVGIG (reference sequence). The CDR3 has 12 residues. The CDR3 DNA reads TGTGCCTGGAGGACAGCAGGAGGGGGCTACACCTTC. It codes for CAWRTAGGGYTF.

This sequence joins TRBV23-1 and TRBJ2-7; tentatively, D is TRBD2 (7 bases). TRBV23-1 is reported as an ORF; its role is uncertain. CDR3 length: 15 residues. Between the trimmed V and J ends, which lost 6 bases and 6 bases, there was a span of 21 bases. Here the CDR3 reads CASSIRGGPRVEQYF. For the CDR3, the DNA is TGCGCCAGCAGCATAAGGGGGGGGCCCCGGGTCGAGCAGTACTTC.